The present TCR beta chain was sequenced within a study of CD8 T cells in ankylosing spondylitis. In TCRdb, the 5' RACE reads were re-called with MiXCR into one record per CDR3 protein. The sample holds roughly 230,000 distinct CDR3 sequences, approximately 8% seen once. The study's findings and limits: Characteristic, it appeared, of ankylosing spondylitis blood was a TCR beta motif of eight highly homologous variants. A subset of motif variants has previously been described in the synovial fluid and blood of reactive arthritis. CD8+ cells made up the disease-linked clones, which were relatively rare in peripheral blood.

This clonotype was seen at least ten times. Its antigen is undetermined. The CDR3 is 13 residues long. Per the germline V gene, CDR1 is SGHTA and CDR2 is FQGNSA. The V and J ends lost 4 bases and 1 base respectively, with 7 bases between them. V and J are TRBV7-2 and TRBJ2-5, with D uncertain. The clonotype comes from a female donor with ankylosing spondylitis or in good health (not recorded which). Sequenced material: blood, either unsorted or a sorted T cell fraction (not recorded which). CDR3 loop: CASSWAVQETQYF. CDR3 bases: TGTGCCAGCAGCTGGGCCGTCCAAGAGACCCAGTACTTC.